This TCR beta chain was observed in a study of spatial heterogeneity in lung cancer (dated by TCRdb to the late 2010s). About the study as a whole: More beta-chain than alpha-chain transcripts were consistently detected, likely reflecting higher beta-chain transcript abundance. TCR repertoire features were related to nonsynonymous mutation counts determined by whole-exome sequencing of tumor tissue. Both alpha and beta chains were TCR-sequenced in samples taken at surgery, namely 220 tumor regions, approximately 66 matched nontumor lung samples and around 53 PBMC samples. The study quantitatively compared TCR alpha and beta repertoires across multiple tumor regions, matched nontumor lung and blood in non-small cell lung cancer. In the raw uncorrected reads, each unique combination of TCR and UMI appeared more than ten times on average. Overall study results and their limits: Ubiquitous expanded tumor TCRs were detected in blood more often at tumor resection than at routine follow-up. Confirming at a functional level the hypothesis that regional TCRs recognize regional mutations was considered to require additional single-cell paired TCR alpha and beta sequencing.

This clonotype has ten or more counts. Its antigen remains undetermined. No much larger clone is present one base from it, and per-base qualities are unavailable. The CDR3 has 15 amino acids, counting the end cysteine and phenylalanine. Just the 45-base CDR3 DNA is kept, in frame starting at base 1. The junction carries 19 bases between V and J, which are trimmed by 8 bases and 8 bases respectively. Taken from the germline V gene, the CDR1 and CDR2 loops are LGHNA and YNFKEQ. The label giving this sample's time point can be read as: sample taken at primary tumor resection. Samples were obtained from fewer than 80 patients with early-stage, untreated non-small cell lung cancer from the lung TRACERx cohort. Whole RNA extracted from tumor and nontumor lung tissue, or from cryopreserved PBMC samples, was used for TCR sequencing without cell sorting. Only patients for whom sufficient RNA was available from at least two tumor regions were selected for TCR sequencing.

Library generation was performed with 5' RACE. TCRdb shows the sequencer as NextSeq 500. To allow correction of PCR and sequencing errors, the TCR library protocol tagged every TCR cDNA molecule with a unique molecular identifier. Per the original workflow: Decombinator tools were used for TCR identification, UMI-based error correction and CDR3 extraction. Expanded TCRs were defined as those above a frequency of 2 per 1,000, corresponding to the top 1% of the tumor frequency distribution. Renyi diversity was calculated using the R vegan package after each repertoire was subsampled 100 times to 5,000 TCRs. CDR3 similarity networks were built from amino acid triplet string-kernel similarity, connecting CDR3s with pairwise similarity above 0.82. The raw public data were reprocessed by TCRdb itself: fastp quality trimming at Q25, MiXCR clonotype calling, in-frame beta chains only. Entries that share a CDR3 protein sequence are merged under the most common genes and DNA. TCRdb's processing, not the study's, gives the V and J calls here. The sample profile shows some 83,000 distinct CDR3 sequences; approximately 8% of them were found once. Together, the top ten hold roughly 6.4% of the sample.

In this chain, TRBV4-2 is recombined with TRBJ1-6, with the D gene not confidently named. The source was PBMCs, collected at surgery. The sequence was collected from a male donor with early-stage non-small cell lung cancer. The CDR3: CASEPEGSFDSPLHF. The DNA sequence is TGTGCCAGCGAGCCAGAGGGCTCTTTCGATTCACCCCTCCACTTT.